This T cell receptor (beta chain) was sequenced for a study of cytomegalovirus exposure and HLA in healthy donors. Overall study results and limits: Some TCR beta chains (more than 150 of them) were listed as cytomegalovirus-associated. Most subjects had HLA-A and HLA-B alleles reportedly predicted accurately by TCR beta sequences.

This clone was seen more than once but under ten times. Antigen specificity is unknown. It was with 60 Vbeta and 13 Jbeta primers that the PCR ran. Profiling relied on immunoSEQ multiplex PCR, and the TCRdb table lists in-frame clones only, not all of them. The table lists about 150,000 clones, around 10% of them singletons. V dropped 6 bases and J dropped 3; count of bases not matched to a gene: 6. Germline-derived CDR1 and CDR2 are SQVTM and ANQGSEA. The length of the CDR3 is 13 residues. Sequences were obtained from PBMCs. The sequence derives from a man between 45 and 60 years old in good health and CMV-seronegative. The V gene is TRBV29-1, the J gene TRBJ1-1; 8 nucleotides match TRBD1. The CDR3 here is CSVRQGFDTEAFF. As DNA, the CDR3 is TGCAGCGTCAGACAGGGGTTTGACACTGAAGCTTTCTTT.